The 8 T cell receptor beta chains below all came from one sample that was sequenced in a study of T-cell reconstitution after alpha-beta-depleted transplantation in children. Unique molecular identifiers were incorporated when the TCRbeta library was constructed. MiXCR, applied by TCRdb to the PCR reads, yields one record per CDR3 protein. The sample shows 600,000 to 700,000 distinct CDR3 sequences, 16% of them seen only once. Sequencing was performed on PBMCs from the stem cell graft donor, taken from the stem cell graft. The receptors come from a human donor who donated a stem cell graft to a child with acute myeloid leukemia.

As for this clonotype: Being one base from a much bigger clone, this may be a read error. The genes are TRBV6-1 and TRBJ1-5; a weak D match, TRBD1 (6 bases). Trimming removed 6 bases from V and 4 bases from J, with 13 bases in between. The CDR3 is 14 amino acids. Per germline, CDR1 MNHNS and CDR2 SASEGT. CDR3 sequence: CASSPTGENQPQHF. CDR3 DNA sequence: TGTGCCAGCAGCCCGACAGGCGAAAATCAGCCCCAGCATTTT.

In its sample, this clonotype was seen a few times. Just one base apart from a much larger clone, this may be a read error. This chain joins TRBV6-1 and TRBJ1-1; TRBD1 aligns across 9 bases. CDR1 MNHNS and CDR2 SASEGT come from the germline V gene. The CDR3 loop spans 14 amino acids. J lost 5 bases, V lost 5 bases, and 6 bases had no gene match. The DNA of the CDR3 is TGTGCCAGCAGTCCCGGGACAGGGAAAACTGAAGCTTTCTTT. As protein: CASSPGTGKTEAFF.

The rearrangement links TRBV3-1 to TRBJ2-5; D remains ambiguous. The ends were cut back, 0 bases at V and 4 bases at J, with 12 bases in the middle. CDR1 is LGHDT, CDR2 YNNKEL, per germline (reference sequence). The CDR3 spans 15 residues. The CDR3 DNA is TGTGCCAGCAGCCAAGACTGGGGTGGACGAGAGACCCAGTACTTC. It codes for CASSQDWGGRETQYF.

The chain employs TRBV20-1 and TRBJ2-7; a weak D match, TRBD1 (6 bases). There are 15 residues in the CDR3. The germline V gene has CDR1 DFQATT and CDR2 SNEGSKA (reference sequence). Trimming removed 1 base at V and 2 bases at J, with 15 bases between. The CDR3 is CSARAGPGVTYEQYF. The CDR3 nucleotides read TGCAGTGCTAGAGCCGGGCCAGGGGTCACCTACGAGCAGTACTTC.

This clonotype was detected ten times or more. V usage is TRBV20-1 and J usage is TRBJ2-1; the D gene is possibly TRBD2 (6 bases). The CDR3 spans 12 residues. Germline V lookup: CDR1 DFQATT, CDR2 SNEGSKA (reference sequence). V was cut by 6 bases and J by 7 bases, with 13 bases left in between. As DNA, the CDR3 is TGCAGTGCCATTCCGGGGGTTAATGAGCAGTTCTTC. Protein product: CSAIPGVNEQFF.

The rearrangement uses TRBV12-3 or TRBV12-4 and TRBJ2-4; a possible D gene is TRBD2 (6 bases). With 3 bases removed from V and 3 bases from J, the gap between germline ends came to 15 bases. This CDR3 contains 16 residues. The CDR3 spells CASSLMGGLGKNIQYF. The CDR3 DNA sequence: TGTGCCAGCAGTTTGATGGGGGGTCTCGGCAAAAACATTCAGTACTTC.

The chain employs TRBV29-1 and TRBJ2-1; the D is unclear. V shed 5 bases and J shed 6 bases, with 5 bases lying between them. Germline V CDR1 and CDR2: SQVTM, ANQGSEA. The CDR3 covers 10 residues. The CDR3 protein is CSVWSNEQFF. The CDR3 nucleotides are TGCAGCGTTTGGAGCAATGAGCAGTTCTTC.

This clonotype was recorded at least ten times. CDR3 amino acids: CASSRSGNTEAFF. DNA of the CDR3: TGTGCCAGCAGTCGAAGTGGAAACACTGAAGCTTTCTTT. V gene TRBV7-9 combines with J gene TRBJ1-1; D unresolved. Germline assignment: CDR1 SEHNR and CDR2 FQNEAQ (reference sequence). This CDR3 has 13 residues. With 6 bases removed from V and 2 bases from J, the gap between germline ends came to 10 bases.